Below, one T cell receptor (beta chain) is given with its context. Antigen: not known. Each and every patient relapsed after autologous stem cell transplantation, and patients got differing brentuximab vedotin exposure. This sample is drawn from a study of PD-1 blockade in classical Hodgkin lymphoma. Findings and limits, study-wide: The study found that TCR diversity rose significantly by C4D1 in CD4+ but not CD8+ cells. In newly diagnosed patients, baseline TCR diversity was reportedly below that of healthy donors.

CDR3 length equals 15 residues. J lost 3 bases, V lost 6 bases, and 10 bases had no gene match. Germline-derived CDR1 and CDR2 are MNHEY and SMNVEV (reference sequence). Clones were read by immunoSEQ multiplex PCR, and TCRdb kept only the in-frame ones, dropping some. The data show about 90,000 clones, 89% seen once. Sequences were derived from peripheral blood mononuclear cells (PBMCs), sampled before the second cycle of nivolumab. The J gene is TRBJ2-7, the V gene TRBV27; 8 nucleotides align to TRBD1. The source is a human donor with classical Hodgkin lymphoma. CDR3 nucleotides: TGTGCCAGCAGCAAAGGACAGGGCACTCTCTACGAGCAGTACTTC. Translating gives CASSKGQGTLYEQYF.